This T cell receptor beta chain was sequenced during a study of metastatic and nonmetastatic thyroid tumors. Overall study context: Thyroid patients, malignant and benign, had repertoires compared across blood and tumor or nodule tissue.

All patients reached thyroid surgery having received no treatment beforehand. Broader study findings: A significant increase in TCR beta diversity was reportedly seen in malignant thyroid tumors relative to benign nodules, in blood and tumor.

The authors' processing: Building a distant-metastasis classifier for papillary thyroid cancer drew on CDR3 differences across clinicopathological groups. TCRdb re-called clones from the PCR reads using MiXCR. These V and J calls rely on TCRdb rather than the paper's analysis. The table lists about 16,000 clones, about 25% of them singletons, with approximately 15% in the top ten. The CDR3 contains 13 residues. CDR1 and CDR2 from the germline V gene are LNHNV and YYDKDF (reference sequence). Points on this clone: Antigen: not known. The junction departs from germline at one end; a sequencing error may be responsible.

Sequencing was performed on adjacent normal tissue. The chain links TRBV15 to TRBJ2-1; perhaps TRBD1 as D (5 bases). This sequence was found in a female donor with papillary thyroid cancer or a benign thyroid nodule (not recorded which). Some clones in this sample may be carry-over from other donors' samples. CDR3 in DNA: TGTGCCACCAGCATGGGGCTACTCAATGATCAGTTCTTC. It translates to CATSMGLLNDQFF.